This T cell receptor (beta chain) was found in a study of blood T cell repertoires in COVID-19 (TCRdb year 2020). A note on the overall study: Samples from collaborators originated in the United States, Italy and Spain and spanned both the acute and convalescent phases of COVID-19. The prospective study material was composed of cDNA or gDNA derived from T cells, B-cell-depleted T cells, or PBMCs. Deeply sampled blood TCRbeta repertoires from subjects exposed to, actively infected with, or recovered from COVID-19 were included in the dataset. The repertoires were made available in a free public database intended to serve as a resource for research on the immune response to SARS-CoV-2. The samples were drawn from the first 160 participants of the ongoing ImmuneRACE study and from 1,254 subjects provided by 6 global collaborators. Sample metadata almost always included a de-identified subject ID, COVID-19 status, age in years and sex. Where available, HLA class I and class II types were taken from metadata supplied by the sample provider and were not determined by assay-based typing. Study-level results and caveats: Clinical and demographic metadata were provided uncurated, with the amount varying by source and participant.

Compared with germline, V lacks 3 bases and J lacks 7 bases; bases without a gene match: 14. As encoded in the germline V gene, CDR1 is SGDLS while CDR2 is YYNGEE. Measured from the cysteine to the phenylalanine, the CDR3 is 17 residues long. Just the 51-base CDR3 DNA is kept, in frame starting at base 1. TCRbeta CDR3 regions were amplified from genomic DNA by means of the immunoSEQ Assay, a bias-controlled multiplex PCR. As for the authors' bioinformatics: Nucleated cell counts per sample were estimated from amplification of reference gene primers within the assay. To quantify the absolute abundance of each unique TCRbeta CDR3 rearrangement, sequence reads were collapsed and filtered. For each sample, productive Simpson clonality was calculated by taking the square root of Simpson's diversity index across productive rearrangements. TCRdb obtained this table from immuneACCESS and retained in-frame rearrangements with V and J assigned. These tables miss some clones; where compared with another copy, unresolved V genes account for less than half of the shortfall, and the remainder is unexplained. V and J calls and clone size follow that table, whereas D and trimming were derived from the DNA. Here the sample has some 190,000 clones; 84% occur a single time. The top ten clones comprise around 5.5% of the sample.

Worth noting for this clone: The antigen it recognizes is unknown. Within one base of it there is no much larger clone, and no base qualities were kept.

Collaborating institutions collected whole blood in K2EDTA tubes following their own protocols. For TCRbeta analysis, collaborators shipped samples in one of three forms: frozen whole blood, isolated PBMCs, or DNA extracted from either of those sample types. This receptor was identified in a woman in her 70s with active or convalescent COVID-19. Input material: peripheral blood. The sequence links TRBV9 to TRBJ2-2, with TRBD2 identical over 8 junction bases. The CDR3 region: CASSAAGSGRKDGELFF. The nucleotide sequence reads as follows: TGTGCCAGCAGCGCCGCCGGAAGCGGGAGAAAGGACGGGGAGCTGTTTTTT.